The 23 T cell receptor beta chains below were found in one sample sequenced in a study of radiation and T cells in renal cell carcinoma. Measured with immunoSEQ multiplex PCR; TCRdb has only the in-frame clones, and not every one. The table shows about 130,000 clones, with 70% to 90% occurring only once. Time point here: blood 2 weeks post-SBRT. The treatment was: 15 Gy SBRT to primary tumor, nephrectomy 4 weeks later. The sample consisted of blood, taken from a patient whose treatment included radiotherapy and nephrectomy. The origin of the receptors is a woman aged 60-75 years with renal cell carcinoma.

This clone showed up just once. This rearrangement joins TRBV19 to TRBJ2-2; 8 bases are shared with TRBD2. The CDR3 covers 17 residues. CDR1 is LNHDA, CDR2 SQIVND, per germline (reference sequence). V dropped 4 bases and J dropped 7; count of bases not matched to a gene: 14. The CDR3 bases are TGTGCCAGTAGTACCAACGGGCGGGGGGCCGTCGGCGGGGAGCTGTTTTTT. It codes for CASSTNGRGAVGGELFF.

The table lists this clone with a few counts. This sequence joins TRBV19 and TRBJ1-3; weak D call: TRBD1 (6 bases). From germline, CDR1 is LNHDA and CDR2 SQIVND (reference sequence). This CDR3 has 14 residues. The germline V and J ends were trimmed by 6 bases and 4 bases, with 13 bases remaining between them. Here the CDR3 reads CASREQGSGNTIYF. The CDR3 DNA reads TGTGCCAGTAGGGAACAGGGAAGCGGAAACACCATATATTTT. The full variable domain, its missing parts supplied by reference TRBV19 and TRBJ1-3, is DGGITQSPKYLFRKEGQNVTLSCEQNLNHDAMYWYRQDPGQGLRLIYYSQIVNDFQKGDIAEGYSVSREKKESFPLTVTSAQKNPTAFYLCASREQGSGNTIYFGEGSWLTVV.

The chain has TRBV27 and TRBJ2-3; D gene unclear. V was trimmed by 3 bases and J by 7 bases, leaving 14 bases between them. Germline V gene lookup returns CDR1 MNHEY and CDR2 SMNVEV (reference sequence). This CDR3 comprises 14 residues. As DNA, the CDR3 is TGTGCCAGCAGTTTTGTGAGTGAGTGGTATACGCAGTATTTT. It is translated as CASSFVSEWYTQYF.

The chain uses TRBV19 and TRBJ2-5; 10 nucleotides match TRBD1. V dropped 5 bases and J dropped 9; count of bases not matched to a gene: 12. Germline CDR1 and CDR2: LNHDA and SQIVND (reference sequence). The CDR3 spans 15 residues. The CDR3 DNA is TGTGCCAGTAGTCCTGGGACAGGGGTCTTACGGGCCCAGTACTTC. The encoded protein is CASSPGTGVLRAQYF.

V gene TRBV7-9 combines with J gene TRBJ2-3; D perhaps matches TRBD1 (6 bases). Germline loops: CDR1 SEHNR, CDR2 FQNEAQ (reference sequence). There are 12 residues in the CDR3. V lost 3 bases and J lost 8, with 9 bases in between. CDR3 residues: CASSFDRTTQYF. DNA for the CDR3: TGTGCCAGCAGCTTCGACAGGACTACGCAGTATTTT.

The CDR3 reads CASSKVTDEQYF. The CDR3 nucleotides are TGTGCCAGCAGCAAAGTAACGGACGAGCAGTACTTC. This chain uses TRBV21-1 with TRBJ2-7; no check of the table's D call, TRBD2, against the DNA was made. TRBV21-1 is flagged as a pseudogene. The CDR3 length is 12 residues.

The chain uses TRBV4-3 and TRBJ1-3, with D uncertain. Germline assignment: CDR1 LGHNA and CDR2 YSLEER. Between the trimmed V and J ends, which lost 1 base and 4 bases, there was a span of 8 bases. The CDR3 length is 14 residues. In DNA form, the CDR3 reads TGCGCCAGCAGCCAAGCAGGAGGAGGAAACACCATATATTTT. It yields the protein CASSQAGGGNTIYF.

The CDR3 DNA reads as TGTGCCAGTAGTAACCCGGGACACCTTGTCACAGATACGCAGTATTTT. Translation: CASSNPGHLVTDTQYF. The chain joins TRBV19 to TRBJ2-3; maybe TRBD1 (6 bases). The CDR3 extends over 16 amino acids. Trimming took off 4 bases at V and 2 bases at J, with 16 bases between the two ends. Germline V lookup: CDR1 LNHDA, CDR2 SQIVND (reference sequence).

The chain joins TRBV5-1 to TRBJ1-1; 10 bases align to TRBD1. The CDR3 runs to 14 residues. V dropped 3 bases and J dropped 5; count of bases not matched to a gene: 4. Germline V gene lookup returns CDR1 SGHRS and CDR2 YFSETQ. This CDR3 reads CASSWGTGETEAFF. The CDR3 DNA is TGCGCCAGCAGCTGGGGGACAGGGGAAACTGAAGCTTTCTTT.

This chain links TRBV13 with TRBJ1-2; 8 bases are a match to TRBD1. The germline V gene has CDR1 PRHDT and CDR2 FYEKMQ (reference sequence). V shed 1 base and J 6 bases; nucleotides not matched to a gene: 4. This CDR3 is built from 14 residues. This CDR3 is CASSLDRGTDGYTF. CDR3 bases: TGTGCCAGCAGCTTAGACAGGGGGACGGATGGCTACACCTTC.

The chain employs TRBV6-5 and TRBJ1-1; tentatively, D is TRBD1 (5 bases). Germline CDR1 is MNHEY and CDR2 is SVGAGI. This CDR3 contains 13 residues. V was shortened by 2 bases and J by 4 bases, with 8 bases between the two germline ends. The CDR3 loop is CASSYGRGTEAFF. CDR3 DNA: TGTGCCAGCAGTTACGGGAGGGGCACTGAAGCTTTCTTT.

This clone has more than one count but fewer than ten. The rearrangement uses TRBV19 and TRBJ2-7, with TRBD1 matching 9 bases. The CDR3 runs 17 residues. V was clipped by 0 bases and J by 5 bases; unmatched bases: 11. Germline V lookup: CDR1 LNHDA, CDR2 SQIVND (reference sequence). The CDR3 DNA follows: TGTGCCAGTAGTATAGATCACCGGGACAGGGAGTCCAACGAGCAGTACTTC. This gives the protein CASSIDHRDRESNEQYF.

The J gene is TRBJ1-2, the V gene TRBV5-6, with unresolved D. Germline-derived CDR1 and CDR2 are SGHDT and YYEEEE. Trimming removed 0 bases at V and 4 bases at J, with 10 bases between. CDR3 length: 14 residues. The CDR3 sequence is CASSLELALYGYTF. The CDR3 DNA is TGTGCCAGCAGCTTGGAGTTAGCACTCTATGGCTACACCTTC.

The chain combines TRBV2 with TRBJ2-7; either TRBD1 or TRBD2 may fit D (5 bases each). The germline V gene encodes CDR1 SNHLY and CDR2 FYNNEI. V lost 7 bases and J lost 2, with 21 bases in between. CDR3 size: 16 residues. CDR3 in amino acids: CASILSRDGGTYEQYF. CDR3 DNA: TGTGCCAGCATCTTATCCCGGGACGGCGGAACCTACGAGCAGTACTTC.

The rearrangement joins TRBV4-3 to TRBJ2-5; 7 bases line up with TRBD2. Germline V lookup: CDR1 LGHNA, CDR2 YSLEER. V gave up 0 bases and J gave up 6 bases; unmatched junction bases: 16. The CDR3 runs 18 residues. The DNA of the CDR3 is TGCGCCAGCAGCCAAGATGAAGGCGGGCTAGCGGACGGAAAGACCCAGTACTTC. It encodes CASSQDEGGLADGKTQYF.

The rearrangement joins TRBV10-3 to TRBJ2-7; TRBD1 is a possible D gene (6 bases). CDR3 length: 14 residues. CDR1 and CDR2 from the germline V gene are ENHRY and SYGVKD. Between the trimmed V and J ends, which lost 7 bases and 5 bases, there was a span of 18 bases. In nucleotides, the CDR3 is TGTGCCATCACAGTTACAGGGCTGGGCGACGAGCAGTACTTC. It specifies CAITVTGLGDEQYF.

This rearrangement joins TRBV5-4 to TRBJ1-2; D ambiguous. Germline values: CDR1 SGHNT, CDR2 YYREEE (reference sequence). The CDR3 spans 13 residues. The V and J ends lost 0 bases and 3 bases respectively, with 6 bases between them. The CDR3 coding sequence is TGTGCCAGCAGCTTGGACAATGACTATGGCTACACCTTC. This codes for CASSLDNDYGYTF.

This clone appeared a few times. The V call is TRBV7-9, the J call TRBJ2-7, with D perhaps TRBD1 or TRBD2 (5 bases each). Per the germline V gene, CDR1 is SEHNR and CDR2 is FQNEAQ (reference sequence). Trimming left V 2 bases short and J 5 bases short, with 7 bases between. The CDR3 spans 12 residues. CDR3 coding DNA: TGTGCCAGCAGCTTATTGGGGGACGAGCAGTACTTC. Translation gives CASSLLGDEQYF. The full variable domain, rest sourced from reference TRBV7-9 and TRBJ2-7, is DTGVSQNPRHKITKRGQNVTFRCDPISEHNRLYWYRQTLGQGPEFLTYFQNEAQLEKSRLLSDRFSAERPKGSFSTLEIQRTEQGDSAMYLCASSLLGDEQYFGPGTRLTVT.

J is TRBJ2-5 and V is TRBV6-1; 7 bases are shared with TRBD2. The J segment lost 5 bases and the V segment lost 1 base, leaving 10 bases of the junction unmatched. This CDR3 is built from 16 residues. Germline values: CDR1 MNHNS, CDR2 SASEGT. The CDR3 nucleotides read TGTGCCAGCAGTGAAGGGTCTAGCGGAGGGGTGGAGACCCAGTACTTC. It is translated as CASSEGSSGGVETQYF.

CDR3 residues: CASSQLGQGSHEQYF. Written as DNA, the CDR3 is TGCGCCAGCAGCCAGTTAGGACAGGGGAGCCACGAGCAGTACTTC. This chain links TRBV4-3 with TRBJ2-7; 9 bases line up with TRBD1. Germline CDR1 and CDR2: LGHNA and YSLEER. The CDR3 contains 15 residues. After removal of 3 bases from V and 5 bases from J, the junction contained 8 bases not matched to a gene.

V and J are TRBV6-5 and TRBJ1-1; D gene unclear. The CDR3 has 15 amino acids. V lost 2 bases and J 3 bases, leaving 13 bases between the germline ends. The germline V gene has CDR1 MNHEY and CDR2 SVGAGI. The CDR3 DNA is TGTGCCAGCAGTTACCGAGGAGGCCGATACACTGAAGCTTTCTTT. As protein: CASSYRGGRYTEAFF.

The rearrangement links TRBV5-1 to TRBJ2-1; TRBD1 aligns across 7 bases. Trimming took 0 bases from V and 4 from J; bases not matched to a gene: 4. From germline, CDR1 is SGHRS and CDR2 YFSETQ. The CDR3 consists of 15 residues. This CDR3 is CASSLGTGVYNEQFF. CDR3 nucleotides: TGCGCCAGCAGCTTGGGGACAGGAGTATACAATGAGCAGTTCTTC.

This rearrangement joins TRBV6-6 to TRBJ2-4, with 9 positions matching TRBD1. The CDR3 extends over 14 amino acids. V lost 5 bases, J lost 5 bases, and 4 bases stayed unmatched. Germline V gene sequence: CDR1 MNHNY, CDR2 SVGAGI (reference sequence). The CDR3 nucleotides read TGTGCCAGCAGTCCCGGACAGGGGCAAAACATTCAGTACTTC. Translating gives CASSPGQGQNIQYF.